One sample yielded the 21 T cell receptor beta chains listed below, sequenced in a study of blood T cell repertoires in COVID-19. Only in-frame clones appear in the TCRdb table, and some are missing; sequencing was by immunoSEQ multiplex PCR. The sample yields tens of thousands of clones, around 90% seen once. Sequences were obtained from peripheral blood. These receptors all stem from a man aged 55 to 70 with acute or convalescent COVID-19.

The rearrangement joins TRBV15 to TRBJ2-5, with unresolved D. The CDR3 runs to 12 residues. The germline CDR1 and CDR2 sequences are LNHNV and YYDKDF (reference sequence). V was trimmed by 0 bases and J by 5 bases, leaving 4 bases between them. The CDR3 sequence: CATSRDGETQYF. The CDR3 nucleotides are TGTGCCACCAGCAGAGACGGGGAGACCCAGTACTTC.

This chain uses TRBV5-1 with TRBJ2-1, with 7 nucleotides matching TRBD2. V lost 3 bases, J lost 4 bases, and 4 bases stayed unmatched. The CDR3 covers 14 residues. Per germline, CDR1 SGHRS and CDR2 YFSETQ. The CDR3 DNA reads TGCGCCAGCAGCTCTTGGGGGGGTTACAATGAGCAGTTCTTC. Translating it yields CASSSWGGYNEQFF. Supplemented by reference TRBV5-1 and TRBJ2-1, the full variable domain reads KAGVTQTPRYLIKTRGQQVTLSCSPISGHRSVSWYQQTPGQGLQFLFEYFSETQRNKGNFPGRFSGRQFSNSRSEMNVSTLELGDSALYLCASSSWGGYNEQFFGPGTRLTVL.

V and J are TRBV27 and TRBJ2-7, with D perhaps TRBD1 (6 bases). Germline lookup yields CDR1 MNHEY and CDR2 SMNVEV (reference sequence). The CDR3 contains 16 residues. The V gene lost 3 bases and the J gene lost 3 bases, with 18 bases spanning the gap. The CDR3 loop is CASSFGSAGVNYEQYF. The CDR3, as DNA: TGTGCCAGCAGTTTTGGTTCGGCAGGGGTGAACTACGAGCAGTACTTC.

The gene calls are TRBV3-1 (or the pseudogene TRBV3-2) and TRBJ2-3; 16 bases fit TRBD2. With 2 bases clipped from V and 2 bases from J, the junction kept 4 bases outside the gene matches. This CDR3 has 18 residues. Per germline, CDR1 LGHDT and CDR2 YNNKEL (reference sequence). CDR3 nucleotide sequence: TGTGCCAGCAGCCAACCCGGGACTAGCGGGGGGGCCACAGATACGCAGTATTTT. As protein: CASSQPGTSGGATDTQYF.

V and J are TRBV10-3 and TRBJ1-1; D gene unclear. The CDR3 spans 15 residues. Trimming left V 0 bases short and J 4 bases short, with 12 bases between. The germline gives CDR1 ENHRY, CDR2 SYGVKD. The CDR3, as DNA: TGTGCCATCAGTGAGTCGGCGGGAGTCAGCACTGAAGCTTTCTTT. Translation: CAISESAGVSTEAFF.

The J gene is TRBJ2-1, the V gene TRBV6-2 or TRBV6-3; D gene uncertain. The CDR3 covers 16 residues. V lost 2 bases to trimming and J lost 0 bases, with 11 bases between them. CDR1 and CDR2 (germline): MNHEY, SVGEGT. The CDR3 here is CASSYGPGLSYNEQFF. In DNA, the CDR3 is TGTGCCAGCAGTTACGGGCCCGGTCTCTCCTACAATGAGCAGTTCTTC.

V gene TRBV4-1 combines with J gene TRBJ1-6; tentative D call: TRBD1 (5 bases). Germline CDR1 is MGHRA and CDR2 is YSYEKL. The CDR3 is 18 amino acids. Trimming stripped 0 bases from V and 8 bases from J, with 20 bases between. The CDR3 here is CASSQDLSGGVRDSPLHF. The DNA for the CDR3 is TGCGCCAGCAGCCAAGATCTTTCGGGGGGAGTTAGGGATTCACCCCTCCACTTT.

The rearrangement joins TRBV5-1 to TRBJ1-1; D may be TRBD1 (6 bases). Per germline, CDR1 SGHRS and CDR2 YFSETQ. The ends were cut back, 4 bases at V and 0 bases at J, with 13 bases in the middle. The CDR3 is 15 residues long. The chain's CDR3 is CASSRGAPMNTEAFF. CDR3 DNA sequence: TGCGCCAGCAGCCGGGGGGCACCTATGAACACTGAAGCTTTCTTT.

The CDR3 loop is CASRPNRGKLFF. CDR3 nucleotides: TGTGCCAGCAGACCGAACAGGGGCAAACTGTTTTTT. The rearrangement uses TRBV12-3 or TRBV12-4 and TRBJ1-4, with 7 bases identical to TRBD1. With 6 bases clipped from V and 11 bases from J, the junction kept 6 bases outside the gene matches. This CDR3 contains 12 residues.

V and J are TRBV6-1 and TRBJ2-5; D is perhaps TRBD2 (5 bases). Trimming left V 3 bases short and J 7 bases short, with 15 bases between. The germline CDR1 and CDR2 sequences are MNHNS and SASEGT. CDR3 length: 14 residues. CDR3 protein: CASSESWAAGTQYF. Here the CDR3 DNA reads TGTGCCAGCAGTGAGTCGTGGGCCGCGGGGACCCAGTACTTC.

The chain joins TRBV27 to TRBJ1-5; maybe TRBD1 (5 bases). V dropped 2 bases and J dropped 2 bases, with 10 bases sitting between them. Looked up from germline, CDR1 is MNHEY and CDR2 is SMNVEV (reference sequence). This CDR3 comprises 15 residues. The CDR3: CASSLGMTGNQPQHF. CDR3 DNA sequence: TGTGCCAGCAGTTTAGGGATGACAGGCAATCAGCCCCAGCATTTT.

The V call is TRBV5-4, the J call TRBJ1-1, with 8 bases lining up with TRBD1. The germline gives CDR1 SGHNT, CDR2 YYREEE (reference sequence). V was pared by 3 bases and J by 5 bases, with 12 bases of the junction left unmatched. The CDR3 is made up of 16 amino acids. CDR3 DNA sequence: TGTGCCAGCAGCTCAGGACAGGGAGGAATGAGGACTGAAGCTTTCTTT. Translated, it gives CASSSGQGGMRTEAFF.

V usage is TRBV3-1 (or the pseudogene TRBV3-2) and J usage is TRBJ1-3, with 7 bases fitting TRBD1. With 2 bases clipped from V and 1 base from J, the junction kept 5 bases outside the gene matches. This CDR3 spans 16 amino acids. The V gene's germline CDR1 is LGHDT and CDR2 YNNKEL (reference sequence). The CDR3 spells CASSQPRGSSGNTIYF. The CDR3 coding sequence is TGTGCCAGCAGCCAACCCAGGGGGTCTTCTGGAAACACCATATATTTT.

The chain uses TRBV5-1 and TRBJ1-5, with D perhaps TRBD1 (6 bases). This CDR3 contains 15 residues. In germline, CDR1 is SGHRS, CDR2 YFSETQ. V dropped 0 bases and J dropped 6 bases, with 13 bases sitting between them. The CDR3 DNA follows: TGCGCCAGCAGCTTGGGTCAGGGGTCAAGTCAGCCCCAGCATTTT. Residues: CASSLGQGSSQPQHF.

The rearrangement links TRBV30 to TRBJ2-7, with TRBD2 as a possible D gene (5 bases). The CDR3 extends over 12 amino acids. The germline gives CDR1 GTSNPN, CDR2 SVGIG (reference sequence). Trimming pared 3 bases from V and 9 bases from J, leaving 15 bases between. The CDR3 DNA follows: TGTGCCTGGAGCCGAGGAGAGGGAGCGCAGTACTTC. Translating gives CAWSRGEGAQYF.

The chain has TRBV7-6 and TRBJ2-3; tentative D call: TRBD2 (6 bases). Germline CDR1 SGHVS, CDR2 FNYEAQ. With 2 bases removed from V and 3 bases from J, the gap between germline ends came to 12 bases. The CDR3 has 15 amino acids. In DNA form, the CDR3 reads TGTGCCAGCAGCTTAAGCGCGGGGAGGACAGATACGCAGTATTTT. Its translation is CASSLSAGRTDTQYF.

The chain joins TRBV18 to TRBJ1-6; tentatively, D is TRBD1 (5 bases). Germline CDR1 and CDR2: KGHSH and LQKENI. There are 16 residues in the CDR3. V was cut by 3 bases and J by 10 bases, with 19 bases left in between. The CDR3 nucleotides are TGTGCCAGCTCACCGCAGACAGCCTCATTGGGGTCACCCCTCCACTTT. Translating gives CASSPQTASLGSPLHF. Supplemented by reference TRBV18 and TRBJ1-6, the full variable domain reads NAGVMQNPRHLVRRRGQEARLRCSPMKGHSHVYWYRQLPEEGLKFMVYLQKENIIDESGMPKERFSAEFPKEGPSILRIQQVVRGDSAAYFCASSPQTASLGSPLHFGNGTRLTVT.

V and J are TRBV10-1 and TRBJ1-6; the match to TRBD1 covers 8 bases. The CDR3 loop spans 14 amino acids. V dropped 6 bases and J dropped 8; count of bases not matched to a gene: 6. In germline, CDR1 is WNHNN, CDR2 SYGVQD (reference sequence). Here the CDR3 reads CASRADRDDSPLHF. The CDR3 bases are TGCGCCAGCAGGGCGGACAGGGACGATTCACCCCTCCACTTT.

The chain links TRBV5-1 to TRBJ1-4; D is uncertain. Trimming pared 2 bases from V and 8 bases from J, leaving 13 bases between. Germline CDR1 SGHRS, CDR2 YFSETQ. The CDR3 sequence is 14 residues long. The CDR3 DNA follows: TGCGCCAGCAGCTTCGGGAGTCTAGGGGAAAAACTGTTTTTT. Translating gives CASSFGSLGEKLFF. Full variable domain (missing parts from reference TRBV5-1 and TRBJ1-4): KAGVTQTPRYLIKTRGQQVTLSCSPISGHRSVSWYQQTPGQGLQFLFEYFSETQRNKGNFPGRFSGRQFSNSRSEMNVSTLELGDSALYLCASSFGSLGEKLFFGSGTQLSVL.

The chain couples TRBV21-1 to TRBJ2-7; the D segment call TRBD2 is taken from the table without a DNA check. TRBV21-1 is shown as a pseudogene. The CDR3 runs 16 residues. The CDR3: CASSPGGRRAVYEQYF. In nucleotides, the CDR3 is TGTGCCAGCTCCCCAGGCGGGAGGCGAGCGGTCTACGAGCAGTACTTC.

Many counts were recorded for this clone. This rearrangement joins TRBV15 to TRBJ1-1; 8 bases line up with TRBD1. This CDR3 comprises 16 residues. Germline V gives CDR1 LNHNV, CDR2 YYDKDF (reference sequence). V was pared by 0 bases and J by 1 base, with 4 bases of the junction left unmatched. For the CDR3, the DNA is TGTGCCACCAGCAGAGATCTAGGGACAGGGAACACTGAAGCTTTCTTT. This gives the protein CATSRDLGTGNTEAFF.